This TCR beta chain comes out of a study of cytomegalovirus exposure and HLA in healthy donors. Trimming took 2 bases from V and 2 from J, leaving 8 bases between them. In germline, CDR1 is SGHDT, CDR2 YYEEEE. The CDR3 totals 13 residues. Amplification used 60 Vbeta primers and 13 Jbeta primers. The data were produced by immunoSEQ multiplex PCR, yet TCRdb's version contains in-frame clones alone and is incomplete. This repertoire comprises 100,000 to 150,000 clones; its ten largest clones make up under 1.3%. The origin of this receptor is a young man in good health and CMV-seronegative. The material sequenced was PBMCs. This rearrangement joins TRBV5-6 to TRBJ2-7; D is unresolved. The CDR3 loop is CASSFYGTYEQYF. The CDR3 DNA is TGTGCCAGCAGCTTCTACGGTACCTACGAGCAGTACTTC. The complete variable domain, with remaining parts taken from reference TRBV5-6 and TRBJ2-7, reads DAGVTQSPTHLIKTRGQQVTLRCSPKSGHDTVSWYQQALGQGPQFIFQYYEEEERQRGNFPDRFSGHQFPNYSSELNVNALLLGDSALYLCASSFYGTYEQYFGPGTRLTVT.